The clone carrying this TCR beta chain came up a few times. Its antigen remains unidentified. This sample is drawn from a study of Graves' ophthalmopathy and Graves' hyperthyroidism. Study in general: Peripheral blood was obtained at first diagnosis, ahead of any treatment. Study-wide points: Among expanded thyroid clonotypes above 0.001 frequency, most also occurred in blood.

Amplification from RNA transcripts yielded the TCR beta CDR3 regions. First-round RT-PCR with HTBI primers preceded a second-round multiplex PCR. TCRdb fed the multiplex PCR reads into MiXCR, producing one record per CDR3 protein. The sample contains 500,000 to 800,000 distinct CDR3 sequences, over 40% of which appear only once. Orbital computed tomography, together with clinical symptoms, serum thyroxine, TRAb and thyroid ultrasound, was used for diagnosis. This CDR3 region has 15 residues. Trimming took off 0 bases at V and 2 bases at J, with 14 bases between the two ends. Germline loops: CDR1 DFQATT, CDR2 SNEGSKA (reference sequence).

Input material: peripheral blood. The sequence came from an adult man with Graves' ophthalmopathy. V is TRBV20-1 and J is TRBJ2-7; D is unresolved. Here the CDR3 reads CSAREGLDNPYEQYF. DNA for the CDR3: TGCAGTGCTAGAGAGGGTTTAGATAACCCCTACGAGCAGTACTTC.